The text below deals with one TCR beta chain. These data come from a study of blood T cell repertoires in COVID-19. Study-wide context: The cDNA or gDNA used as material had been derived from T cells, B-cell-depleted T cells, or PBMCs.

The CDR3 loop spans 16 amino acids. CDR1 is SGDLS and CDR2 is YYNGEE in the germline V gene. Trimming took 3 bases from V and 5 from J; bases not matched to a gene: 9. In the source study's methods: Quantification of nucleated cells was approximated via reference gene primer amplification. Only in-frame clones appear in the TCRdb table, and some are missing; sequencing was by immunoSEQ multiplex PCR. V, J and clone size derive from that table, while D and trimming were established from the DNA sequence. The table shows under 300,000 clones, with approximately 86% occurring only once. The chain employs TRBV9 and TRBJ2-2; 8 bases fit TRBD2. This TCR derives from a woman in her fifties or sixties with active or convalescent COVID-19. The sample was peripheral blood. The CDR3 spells CASSAPTAGVTGELFF. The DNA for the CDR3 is TGTGCCAGCAGCGCACCTACAGCGGGGGTTACCGGGGAGCTGTTTTTT. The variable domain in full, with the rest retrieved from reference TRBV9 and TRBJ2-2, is DSGVTQTPKHLITATGQRVTLRCSPRSGDLSVYWYQQSLDQGLQFLIQYYNGEERAKGNILERFSAQQFPDLHSELNLSSLELGDSALYFCASSAPTAGVTGELFFGEGSRLTVL.